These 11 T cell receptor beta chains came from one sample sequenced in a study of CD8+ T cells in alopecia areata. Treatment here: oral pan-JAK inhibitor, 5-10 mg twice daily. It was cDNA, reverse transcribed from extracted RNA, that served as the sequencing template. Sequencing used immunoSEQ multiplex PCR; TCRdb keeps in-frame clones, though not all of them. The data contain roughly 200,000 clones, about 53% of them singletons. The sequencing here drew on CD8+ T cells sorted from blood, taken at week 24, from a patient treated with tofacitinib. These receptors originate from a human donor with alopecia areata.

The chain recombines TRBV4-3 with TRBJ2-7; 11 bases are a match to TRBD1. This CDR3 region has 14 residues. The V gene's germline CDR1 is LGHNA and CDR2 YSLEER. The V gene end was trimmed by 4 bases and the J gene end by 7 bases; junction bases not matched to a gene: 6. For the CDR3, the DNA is TGCGCCAGCAGCCTCTCCGGGACAGGGGGTGAGCAGTACTTC. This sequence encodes CASSLSGTGGEQYF.

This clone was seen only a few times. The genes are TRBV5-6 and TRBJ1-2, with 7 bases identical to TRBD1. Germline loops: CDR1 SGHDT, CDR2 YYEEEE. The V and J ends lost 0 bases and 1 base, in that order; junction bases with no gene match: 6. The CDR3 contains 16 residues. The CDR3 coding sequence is TGTGCCAGCAGCTTGGAGAGACAGGGTGTTAACTATGGCTACACCTTC. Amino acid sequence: CASSLERQGVNYGYTF.

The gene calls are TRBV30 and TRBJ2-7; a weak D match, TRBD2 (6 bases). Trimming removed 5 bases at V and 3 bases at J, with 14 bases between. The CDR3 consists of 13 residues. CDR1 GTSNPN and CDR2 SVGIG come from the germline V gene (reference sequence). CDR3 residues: CAWAEGLFYEQYF. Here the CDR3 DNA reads TGTGCCTGGGCGGAGGGCCTATTCTACGAGCAGTACTTC.

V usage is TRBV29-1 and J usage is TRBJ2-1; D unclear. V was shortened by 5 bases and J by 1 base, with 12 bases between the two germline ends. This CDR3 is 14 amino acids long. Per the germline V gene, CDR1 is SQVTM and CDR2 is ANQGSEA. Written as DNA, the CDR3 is TGCAGCGTTCCCGGACCGATATCCTACAATGAGCAGTTCTTC. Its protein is CSVPGPISYNEQFF.

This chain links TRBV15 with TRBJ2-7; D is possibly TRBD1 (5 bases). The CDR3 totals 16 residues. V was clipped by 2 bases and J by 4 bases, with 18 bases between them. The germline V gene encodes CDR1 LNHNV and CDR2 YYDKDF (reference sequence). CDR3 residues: CATSRKAQGMSYEQYF. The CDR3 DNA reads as TGTGCCACCAGCAGAAAAGCCCAGGGAATGTCATACGAGCAGTACTTC. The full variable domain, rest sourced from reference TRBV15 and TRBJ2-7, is DAMVIQNPRYQVTQFGKPVTLSCSQTLNHNVMYWYQQKSSQAPKLLFHYYDKDFNNEADTPDNFQSRRPNTSFCFLDIRSPGLGDTAMYLCATSRKAQGMSYEQYFGPGTRLTVT.

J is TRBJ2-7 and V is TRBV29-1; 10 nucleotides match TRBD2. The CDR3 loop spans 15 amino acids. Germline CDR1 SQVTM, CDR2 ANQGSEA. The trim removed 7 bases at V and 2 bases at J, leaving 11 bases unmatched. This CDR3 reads CSALKTSGPTYEQYF. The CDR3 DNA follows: TGCAGCGCTTTAAAGACTAGCGGGCCTACCTACGAGCAGTACTTC.

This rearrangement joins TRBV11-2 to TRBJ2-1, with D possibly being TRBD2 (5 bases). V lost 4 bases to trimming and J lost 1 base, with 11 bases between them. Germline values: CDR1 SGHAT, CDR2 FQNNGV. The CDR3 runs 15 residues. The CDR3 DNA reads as TGTGCCAGCAGCTCTACTACTAGTTCCTACAATGAGCAGTTCTTC. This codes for CASSSTTSSYNEQFF.

The CDR3 is CASSSSARSFTDTQYF. The CDR3 DNA follows: TGTGCCAGCAGCTCTTCAGCGCGGTCTTTCACAGATACGCAGTATTTT. This rearrangement joins TRBV7-9 to TRBJ2-3, with D unresolved. The germline V gene has CDR1 SEHNR and CDR2 FQNEAQ (reference sequence). V was clipped by 4 bases and J by 2 bases, with 16 bases between them. The CDR3 extends over 16 amino acids.

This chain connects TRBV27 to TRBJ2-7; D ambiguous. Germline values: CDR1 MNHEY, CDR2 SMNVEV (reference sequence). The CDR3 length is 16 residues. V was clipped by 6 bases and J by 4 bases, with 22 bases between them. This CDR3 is CASSSIDGAIGYEQYF. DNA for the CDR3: TGTGCCAGCAGCTCCATCGACGGCGCGATCGGTTACGAGCAGTACTTC.

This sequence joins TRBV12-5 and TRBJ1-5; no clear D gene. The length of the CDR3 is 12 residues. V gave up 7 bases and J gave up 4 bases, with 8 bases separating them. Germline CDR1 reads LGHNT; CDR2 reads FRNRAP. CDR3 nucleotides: TGTGCTAGTGTAGGAGGAAATCAGCCCCAGCATTTT. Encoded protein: CASVGGNQPQHF. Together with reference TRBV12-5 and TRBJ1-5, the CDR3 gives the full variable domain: DARVTQTPRHKVTEMGQEVTMRCQPILGHNTVFWYRQTMMQGLELLAYFRNRAPLDDSGMPKDRFSAEMPDATLATLKIQPSEPRDSAVYFCASVGGNQPQHFGDGTRLSIL.

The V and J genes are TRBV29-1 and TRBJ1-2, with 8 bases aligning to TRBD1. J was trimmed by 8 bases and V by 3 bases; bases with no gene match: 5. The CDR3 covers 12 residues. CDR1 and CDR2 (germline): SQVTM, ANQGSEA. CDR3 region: CSVDSDRVGYTF. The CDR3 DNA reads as TGCAGCGTTGATTCGGACAGGGTCGGCTACACCTTC.